This paragraph covers one T cell receptor (beta chain) sequence. This clone showed up just once. Its antigen is currently not known. Per-base quality was not reported, and no clone a single base away is much larger than it. The germline V gene specifies MDHEN as CDR1 and SYDVKM as CDR2. Cut back by 6 bases and 7 bases, the V and J ends lie 12 bases apart. The CDR3, cysteine through phenylalanine, is 13 amino acids long. Only the CDR3 DNA is retained, 39 bases long and in frame from the first base. The library came from the immunoSEQ multiplex PCR assay. For the multiplex PCR, a mixture combining 60 forward primers for TCR Vbeta segments and 13 reverse primers for TCR Jbeta segments was used. A multiplex PCR assay on genomic DNA amplified the CDR3 region of rearranged TCR beta genes. The amplified TCR beta libraries were sequenced on the Illumina HiSeq System as 87-base-pair reads. As for the authors' bioinformatics: A later analysis tallied around 82 million unique TCR beta chains across the 700 or so repertoires, and about 10 million of those chains were shared by two or more donors. A nearest-neighbor algorithm error-corrected the raw reads and collapsed the reads into unique sequences, merging closely related sequences to remove PCR and sequencing errors. V, D and J gene segments were assigned by aligning CDR3 sequences to IMGT reference sequences. For a sequence to be retained, a match of at least six nucleotides was required to both a V gene segment and a J gene segment. A rearrangement counted as productive if the CDR3 had no stop codons and remained in frame with V and J, and every other rearrangement counted as non-productive. Following IMGT convention, CDR3 was defined as the stretch from the second conserved V-encoded cysteine up to the conserved J-encoded phenylalanine. Sequences without an unambiguous match to a single V gene segment were excluded from the earlier analysis of several hundred of the donors. In an earlier analysis of approximately 610 of the donors, V segments were called functional above 56.7% productive rearrangements and were called segregating when the between-donor standard deviation exceeded 5%. A statistical classification framework was built for diagnosing cytomegalovirus status from the catalog of TCR beta chain sequences. A later analysis assigned V and J genes by comparing TCR nucleotide sequences with IMGT/GENE-DB human TR gene sequences. In a later analysis, CDR3 sequences and most-parsimonious VDJ recombination scenarios were assigned using the TCRdist pipeline. In a later analysis, each TCR beta chain was defined by its CDR3 amino acid sequence together with its V-gene family, and reads without a unique V-gene family were excluded. As a way to deal with suspected cross-contamination and a sequencing artifact, a later analysis dropped hundreds of nucleotide sequences that were highly shared and had low generation probability. A later analysis calculated a clonal expansion index for each public chain from normalized within-repertoire ranks of inferred template counts. In a later analysis, generation probabilities were computed using a VDJ recombination model fitted to out-of-frame rearrangements, and the results were checked against IGoR. In a later analysis, TCR-TCR, TCR-HLA and TCR-CMV co-occurrence was scored with hypergeometric tests, and a repertoire-size bias correction was applied to TCR pairs. To estimate false discovery rates, a later analysis permuted the HLA or CMV assignments 20 times. In a later analysis, co-occurring TCRs were grouped using DBSCAN, and TCRdist sequence similarity was added for clustering within HLA-allele-positive subsets. Repertoires with fewer than 30,000 or more than 120,000 public chains, plus five repertoires with anomalous nucleotide sharing, were excluded from co-occurrence clustering. This is the immuneACCESS table as TCRdb keeps it, with only in-frame sequences that have V and J called. A part of the clones is gone; compared with another copy, unresolved V genes explain less than half, and the rest is unexplained. That table supplies the V and J calls and clone size; D and trimming were determined from the DNA. This sample lists fewer than 150,000 clones; over 60% were detected once. 4.5% to 6% of the sample is in the top ten clones.

The data stem from a study of cytomegalovirus exposure and HLA in healthy donors (dated by TCRdb to the late 2010s). Study-wide context: According to an earlier analysis of several hundred of the donors, some 180 million T cells yielded 95 million to 140 million unique TCR beta sequences and more than 250 Gb of sequence data. On average, roughly 240,000 unique TCR beta nucleotide sequences were sequenced per donor among fewer than 500 genotyped donors of the cohort, with roughly 20% of those sequences being non-productive. High-throughput TCR immunosequencing, statistical association of individual TCRs with disease status, and machine learning were combined to predict cytomegalovirus infection status. The study was designed to test whether signatures of past pathogen exposure could be identified by cataloging public T cell receptors. A later genetic analysis took genome-wide SNP genotypes for about 60% of the roughly 670 donors and used that subset as a discovery cohort. To study patterns of TCR occurrence, a later analysis re-analyzed previously published TCR beta repertoires from around 670 donors and added high-resolution HLA genotyping. All discovery cohort repertoires had been generated on a single sequencing platform. Class I and class II HLA loci were covered by the typing at four-digit resolution. The number of donors typed differed by locus, with 629-630 for A, B, C, DRB1 and DQB1, approximately 500 for DQA1, about 610 for DPA1, and some 440 for DPB1. In the later analysis, no new phenotypic data were used to find candidate immune exposures; instead, reliance was placed on TCR beta sequences and their occurrence across donors. An earlier analysis of around 640 of the donors used high-throughput TCR beta sequencing to judge whether each TCR beta V gene segment behaved as functional or pseudogenic. Of the roughly 400 genotyped donors, 75% to 85% were placed in the genetic ancestry cluster associated with self-reported Caucasian donors. In addition to the first cohort of approximately 650 subjects, a separate validation cohort of 120 different subjects was used. Roughly 310 gigabases of sequencing data and roughly 90 million unique TCR sequences were included in an early release covering over 600 HLA-typed donors. The study used immunosequencing to profile the T cell repertoires of several hundred subjects and linked those repertoires to cytomegalovirus serostatus. Roughly five DR-DQ haplotypes were handled as single units for association and clustering because linkage in the cohort was strong. Donor age, sex, ethnicity and CMV serostatus were compiled alongside the repertoire data. What the authors observed across the whole study: In vitro tests confirmed that a few of the cytomegalovirus-associated TCR beta chains recognize cytomegalovirus antigens. Several of the top co-occurrence clusters appeared to be linked to parvovirus B19, influenza, CMV and Epstein-Barr virus, according to a later analysis. A cluster of highly shared sequence variants was judged likely to represent a technical artifact of the sequencing pipeline. The cohort was sequenced for TCR beta chains only, and without alpha or paired-chain data the features that could be detected were limited. Assigning TCR associations to individual alleles was difficult when HLA alleles, especially DR and DQ, strongly co-occurred. The classifier was reported to diagnose cytomegalovirus status with high specificity and sensitivity in both the original and validation cohorts. Because HLA typing was unavailable for some donors at each locus, only the typed subset was used in association tests. Most TCR sequences were observed very rarely across donors, whereas some public TCRs were present in many individuals. Some IMGT-functional V segments, including TRBV6-2 and TRBV6-3, could not be told apart with the 87-base-pair reads, so those segments were excluded. Sequencing depth was assumed to be roughly uniform across donors in the presence/absence analyses, though that assumption may not hold. Because counts were too low, seventeen rarely observed V segments, including chromosome 9 orphons, were left out of the earlier analysis of 587 of the donors. CMV serostatus was the only immune exposure information available for the cohort. Correlated functional status among segregating V segments might be attributable to linkage disequilibrium, but an unknown experimental factor could not be ruled out. According to a later genetic analysis, donors in an Asian-associated ancestry cluster had fewer N-insertions in productive TCRs than the approximately 670-donor mean. Compared with equally common non-associated chains, HLA-associated TCR beta chains in a later analysis were more clonally expanded and had lower generation probabilities. In an earlier analysis of about 540 of the donors, most TCR beta V segments were observed in productive rearrangements about 87% or about 30% of the time, broadly matching IMGT annotations. In a later genetic analysis, a missense DCLRE1C variant was associated with V-gene and J-gene trimming of TCR beta chains, and the association was replicated in an independent cohort. In a later analysis, TCR association rates were found to vary across HLA loci, with the most associated TCRs seen for DRB1 alleles and the fewest for HLA-C alleles. According to a later analysis, most CMV-associated TCR beta chains appeared to be HLA-restricted, and the HLA associations seemed to be driven largely by CMV exposure. A further reported finding was that TCR beta sequences accurately predicted the HLA-A and HLA-B alleles for most subjects in the first cohort. In the study, roughly 160 TCR beta chains were listed as associated with cytomegalovirus. It was suggested by the authors that the approach could potentially be generalized to other disease states and immunological phenotypes. In a later analysis, more than 15,000 TCR beta sequences were associated with specific HLA alleles at a false discovery rate of 0.05.

The cohort comprised fewer than 700 healthy bone marrow donors. At the time of sampling, all cohort members were nominally healthy, though unrecorded immune exposures were likely present. The donor tested CMV seronegative, placing the donor among the 350 or so seronegative members of the cohort. Every donor gave a peripheral blood sample, and the peripheral blood mononuclear cells from that sample were used for TCR beta sequencing. Genomic DNA extraction from the blood cell samples was performed with the Qiagen DNeasy Blood Extraction Kit. Here the chain combines TRBV28 and TRBJ1-4; TRBD1 is perhaps the D gene, given 5 matching bases. This receptor was obtained from a woman in her forties or fifties in good health and CMV-seronegative. Specimen: PBMCs. This receptor carries the CDR3 CASSPGVVEKLFF. The nucleotide sequence reads as follows: TGTGCCAGCAGCCCGGGGGTAGTTGAAAAACTGTTTTTT.